This T cell receptor beta chain derives from a study of technical replicates of blood from a handful of donors. Measured with immunoSEQ multiplex PCR; TCRdb has only the in-frame clones, and not every one. Altogether 35,000 to 50,000 clones are present, over 95% being singletons, with the ten largest covering 0.37%. There are 12 residues in the CDR3. V gave up 5 bases and J gave up 2 bases, with 6 bases separating them. The germline V gene encodes CDR1 MDHEN and CDR2 SYDVKM. The rearrangement joins TRBV28 to TRBJ1-1, with D unresolved. The specimen sequenced was T cells isolated from PBMCs. The receptor was derived from a human donor in good health. The chain's CDR3 is CASSLLNTEAFF. CDR3 bases: TGTGCCAGCAGTCTACTAAACACTGAAGCTTTCTTT.